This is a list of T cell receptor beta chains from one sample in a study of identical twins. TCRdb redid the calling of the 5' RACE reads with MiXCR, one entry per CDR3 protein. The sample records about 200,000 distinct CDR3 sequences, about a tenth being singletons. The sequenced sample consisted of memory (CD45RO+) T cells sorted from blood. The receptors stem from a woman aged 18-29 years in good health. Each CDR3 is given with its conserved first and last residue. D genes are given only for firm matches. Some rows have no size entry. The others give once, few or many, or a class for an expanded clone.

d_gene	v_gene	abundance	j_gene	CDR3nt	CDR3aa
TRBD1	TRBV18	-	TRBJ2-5	TGTGCCAGCTCATTAATGACCGGGACAGGGGTCGGCGAGACCCAGTACTTC	CASSLMTGTGVGETQYF
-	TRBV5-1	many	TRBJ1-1	TGCGCCAGCAGCTTGGGGGCTGGGATCTACGCTGAAGCTTTCTTT	CASSLGAGIYAEAFF
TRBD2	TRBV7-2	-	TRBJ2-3	TGTGCCAGCAGCTTAGTCAGGGACTACACAGATACGCAGTATTTT	CASSLVRDYTDTQYF
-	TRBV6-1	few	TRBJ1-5	TGTGCCAGCAGTGAGCCCCAGGGTGGTGTTCAGCCCCAGCATTTT	CASSEPQGGVQPQHF
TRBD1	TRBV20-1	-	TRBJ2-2	TGCAGTGCTCTACAGGGGTTAGCAACCGGGGAGCTGTTTTTT	CSALQGLATGELFF
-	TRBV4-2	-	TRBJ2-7	TGTGCCAGCAGCCAAGATGGGGGGACAAACCCTTACGAGCAGTACTTC	CASSQDGGTNPYEQYF
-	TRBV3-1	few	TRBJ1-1	TGTGCCAGCAGCCGGGAAGGGGCTCACACTGAAGCTTTCTTT	CASSREGAHTEAFF
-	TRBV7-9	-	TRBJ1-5	TGTGCCAGCAGCTTAGAGGGGGGGGTGCGTCAGCCCCAGCATTTT	CASSLEGGVRQPQHF
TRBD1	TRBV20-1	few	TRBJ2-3	TGCAGTGCTAGAGCTCCCGGGACAGGGTCCAGCACAGATACGCAGTATTTT	CSARAPGTGSSTDTQYF
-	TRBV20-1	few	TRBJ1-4	TGCAGTGCTAGAGGCTCTGGAGGGCAGCGACGATTTAATGAAAAACTGTTTTTT	CSARGSGGQRRFNEKLFF
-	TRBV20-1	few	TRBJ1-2	TGCAGTGCTGACAGAGTTAGGTCCTATGGCTACACCTTC	CSADRVRSYGYTF
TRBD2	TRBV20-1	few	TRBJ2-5	TGCAGTGCTAGATCCAGCACGGGGGGTAAAGAGACCCAGTACTTC	CSARSSTGGKETQYF
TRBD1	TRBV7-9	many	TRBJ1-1	TGTGCCAGCAGCTTAGCACGGACAGGGGCGTTTGAAGCTTTCTTT	CASSLARTGAFEAFF
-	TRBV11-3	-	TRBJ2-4	TGTGCCAGCAGCTTAGGGATACCAAACATTCAGTACTTC	CASSLGIPNIQYF
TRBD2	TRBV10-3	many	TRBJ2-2	TGTGCCATCAGTGAGGCGGGGGACACCGGGGAGCTGTTTTTT	CAISEAGDTGELFF
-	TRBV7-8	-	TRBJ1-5	TGTGCCAGCAGCTTAGCGCGGTATCAGCCCCAGCATTTT	CASSLARYQPQHF
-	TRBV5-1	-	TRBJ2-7	TGCGCCAGCAGCATTAGCGGCCTGAGCTCCTACGAGCAGTACTTC	CASSISGLSSYEQYF
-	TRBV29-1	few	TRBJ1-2	TGCAGCGTTGGTCGGTTCGGGGCCGAGCAGGGCTACACCTTC	CSVGRFGAEQGYTF
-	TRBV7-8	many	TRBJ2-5	TGTGCCAGCAGCTTAGGGTGGATCATCCAAGAGACCCAGTACTTC	CASSLGWIIQETQYF
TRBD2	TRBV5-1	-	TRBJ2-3	TGCGCCAGCAGCTCCGAAGTAGCGGGGGCCTACGATACGCAGTATTTT	CASSSEVAGAYDTQYF
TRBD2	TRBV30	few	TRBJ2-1	TGTGCCTGGAGGAACCCGAGCGGGAGAAACTACAATGAGCAGTTCTTC	CAWRNPSGRNYNEQFF
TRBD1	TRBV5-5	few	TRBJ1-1	TGTGCCAGCAGCTACCTTGGACAGGGACGAGCTTTCTTT	CASSYLGQGRAFF
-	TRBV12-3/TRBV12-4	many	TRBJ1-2	TGTGCCAGCAGTTTCCCAGGGTCGAGGGGCTACACCTTC	CASSFPGSRGYTF
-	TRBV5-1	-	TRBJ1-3	TGCGCCAGCAGCCCGCAGAACTCGGGAAACACCATATATTTT	CASSPQNSGNTIYF
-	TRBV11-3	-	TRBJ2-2	TGTGCCAGCAGCCCGAACAGGGGAGGGGCCGGGGAGCTGTTTTTT	CASSPNRGGAGELFF
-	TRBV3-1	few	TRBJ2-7	TGTGCCAGCAGCCAAGAAAGGCGGGGCCGGTACGAGCAGTACTTC	CASSQERRGRYEQYF
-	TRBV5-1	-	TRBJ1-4	TGCGCCAGCAGCTTGGCCGGGAGGGCTAATGAAAAACTGTTTTTT	CASSLAGRANEKLFF
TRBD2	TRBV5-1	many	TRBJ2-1	TGCGCCAGCAGCTGGGGGGGGAGCGGTTCCTACAATGAGCAGTTCTTC	CASSWGGSGSYNEQFF
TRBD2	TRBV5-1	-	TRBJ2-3	TGCGCCAGCAGAAGACTAGCGGCTAGCACAGATACGCAGTATTTT	CASRRLAASTDTQYF
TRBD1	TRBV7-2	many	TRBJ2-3	TGTGCCAGCAGCTTCGACAGGGCCACAGATACGCAGTATTTT	CASSFDRATDTQYF
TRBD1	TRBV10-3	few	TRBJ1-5	TGTGCCATCAGCATCACAGGGGTTAGGCAGCCCCAGCATTTT	CAISITGVRQPQHF
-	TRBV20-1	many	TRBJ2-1	TGCAGTGCTAGAGATGACTATGAGCAGTTCTTC	CSARDDYEQFF
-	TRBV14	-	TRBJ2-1	TGTGCCAGCAGCCCACACACCCTCTACAATGAGCAGTTCTTC	CASSPHTLYNEQFF
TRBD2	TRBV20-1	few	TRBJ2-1	TGCAGTGCTAGGGGAACTAGCGGGTCCTACAATGAGCAGTTCTTC	CSARGTSGSYNEQFF
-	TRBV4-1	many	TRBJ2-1	TGCGCCAGCAGCCTCTTCGGGACTGGGTACAATGAGCAGTTCTTC	CASSLFGTGYNEQFF
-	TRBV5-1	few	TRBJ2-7	TGCGCCAGCAGCTTGGCGGGTCCCGGGAGCGGGTCCTACGAGCAGTACTTC	CASSLAGPGSGSYEQYF
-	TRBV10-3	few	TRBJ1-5	TGTGCCATCAGTGGGAACAATCAGCCCCAGCATTTT	CAISGNNQPQHF
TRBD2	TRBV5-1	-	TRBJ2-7	TGCGCCAGCAGCTTGGAGGGACTAGCGGGAGTCAGGATGGGGGAGCAGTACTTC	CASSLEGLAGVRMGEQYF
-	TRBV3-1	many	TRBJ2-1	TGTGCCAGCAGCCAAGCCGGGACTGGCTCCTACAATGAGCAGTTCTTC	CASSQAGTGSYNEQFF
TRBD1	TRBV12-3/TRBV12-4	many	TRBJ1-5	TGTGCCAGCAGTTTAGCAGGGGGCGGTGGTCAGCCCCAGCATTTT	CASSLAGGGGQPQHF
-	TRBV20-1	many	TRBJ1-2	TGCAGTGCCCTACACGTACCCTATGGCTACACCTTC	CSALHVPYGYTF
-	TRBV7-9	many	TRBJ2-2	TGTGCCAGCAGGCTCGCGCCTTCGAACACCGGGGAGCTGTTTTTT	CASRLAPSNTGELFF
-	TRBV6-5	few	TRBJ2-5	TGTGCCAGCAAATCCCCAGGGGAGACCCAGTACTTC	CASKSPGETQYF
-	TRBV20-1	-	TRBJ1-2	TGCAGTGCCAGAAGACCCCAGGGGATCTATGGCTACACCTTC	CSARRPQGIYGYTF
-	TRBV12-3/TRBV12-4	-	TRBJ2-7	TGTGCCAGCAGCCATAACTTAGACAGGAGGTACGAGCAGTACTTC	CASSHNLDRRYEQYF
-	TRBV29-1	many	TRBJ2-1	TGCAGCGTTGGTGAGTTATGGGAATCCGGCAATGAGCAGTTCTTC	CSVGELWESGNEQFF
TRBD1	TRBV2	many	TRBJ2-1	TGTGCCTCCCGGGACAGGGGCGACGAGCAGTTCTTC	CASRDRGDEQFF
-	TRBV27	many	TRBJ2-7	TGTGCCAGCAGCTTATCCGAGGACGGATTCACCGAGCAGTACTTC	CASSLSEDGFTEQYF
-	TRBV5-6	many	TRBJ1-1	TGTGCCAGCATCTCCGGGCTGGGGGGCATGAACACTGAAGCTTTCTTT	CASISGLGGMNTEAFF
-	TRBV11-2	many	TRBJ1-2	TGTGCCAGCAGCAGCGAAGGGTTTAATGGCTACACCTTC	CASSSEGFNGYTF
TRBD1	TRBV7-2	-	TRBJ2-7	TGTGCCAGCAGCTTAGTGGCAGGGGGCTTGTACGAGCAGTACTTC	CASSLVAGGLYEQYF